Each of the 29 T cell receptor beta chains below was sequenced from the same sample in a study of T cell responses to AZD1222 COVID-19 vaccine. TCRdb's copy holds only in-frame clones and misses some; the assay was immunoSEQ multiplex PCR. This table holds around 84,000 clones, 88% found once. This specimen consisted of peripheral blood, obtained on day 0 of MenACWY control vaccination. The receptors derive from an adult in good health.

In DNA, the CDR3 is TGTGCCAGCAGCACCGGGACAGTTAGCGAAGCTTTCTTT. The encoded protein is CASSTGTVSEAFF. The chain carries TRBV7-2 and TRBJ1-1; 7 nucleotides align to TRBD1. This CDR3 is 13 amino acids long. Germline V gives CDR1 SGHTA, CDR2 FQGNSA. Trimming removed 5 bases from V and 8 bases from J; junction bases left unmatched: 8.

As for this clone: The junction departs from the called germline gene at one end, perhaps through a read error. This rearrangement joins TRBV4-1 to TRBJ2-3, with TRBD1 matching 9 bases. Germline CDR1 is MGHRA and CDR2 is YSYEKL. CDR3 length: 13 residues. This CDR3 reads CARRGQGSDTQYF. The CDR3 DNA reads as TGCGCCCGCAGAGGACAGGGGTCAGATACGCAGTATTTT.

The gene calls are TRBV5-6 and TRBJ2-7; D might be TRBD1 (5 bases). Trimming shortened V by 1 base and J by 12 bases, and 14 bases separated the two germline ends. The CDR3 runs 12 residues. Germline V gives CDR1 SGHDT, CDR2 YYEEEE. This chain's CDR3 is CASSLNSAGPYF. DNA for the CDR3: TGTGCCAGCAGCTTGAATTCGGCAGGGCCGTACTTC.

This chain joins TRBV5-1 and TRBJ2-4, with 15 positions matching TRBD2. CDR3 length: 22 amino acids. CDR1 and CDR2 from the germline V gene are SGHRS and YFSETQ. Losses at the gene ends were 4 bases for V and 1 base for J; bases not matched to a gene: 18. CDR3 coding DNA: TGCGCCAGCAGCCCCGGGACTAGCGGGGGGCTATACCCAGGATCGGCCAAAAACATTCAGTACTTC. Translation: CASSPGTSGGLYPGSAKNIQYF.

J is TRBJ2-5 and V is TRBV7-9, with no clear D. The CDR3 has 16 amino acids. Deletions cut 3 bases from V and 3 bases from J, with 17 bases between. Germline CDR1 is SEHNR and CDR2 is FQNEAQ (reference sequence). The CDR3 DNA reads as TGTGCCAGCAGCTTTTCCCTGGGCGGTACTAAAGAGACCCAGTACTTC. Its translation is CASSFSLGGTKETQYF.

The J gene is TRBJ1-6, the V gene TRBV7-2; 8 bases line up with TRBD1. CDR1 is SGHTA, CDR2 FQGNSA, per germline. The ends lost 4 bases at V and 10 bases at J; junction bases unmatched: 9. The CDR3 totals 15 residues. This CDR3 reads CASSSGQVQRSPLHF. In nucleotides, the CDR3 is TGTGCCAGCAGCTCGGGACAGGTACAGCGATCACCCCTCCACTTT.

This clone was detected once. This chain connects TRBV7-2 to TRBJ2-7, with TRBD1 identical over 7 bases. This CDR3 is built from 15 residues. Trimming removed 0 bases from V and 3 bases from J; junction bases left unmatched: 5. The germline V gene has CDR1 SGHTA and CDR2 FQGNSA. The DNA of the CDR3 is TGTGCCAGCAGCTTAGCTCCGACAGGGAGCTACGAGCAGTACTTC. Residues: CASSLAPTGSYEQYF.

The V gene is TRBV6-1, the J gene TRBJ1-2; no clear D gene. V was trimmed by 2 bases and J by 7 bases, leaving 14 bases between them. The CDR3 extends over 14 amino acids. Germline CDR1 MNHNS, CDR2 SASEGT. The CDR3 here is CASSEIWWEPGYTF. Here the CDR3 DNA reads TGTGCCAGCAGTGAAATATGGTGGGAGCCTGGCTACACCTTC.

The rearrangement joins TRBV15 to TRBJ1-3; D unresolved. The CDR3 sequence is 13 residues long. The V gene's germline CDR1 is LNHNV and CDR2 YYDKDF (reference sequence). V dropped 5 bases and J dropped 8 bases, with 13 bases sitting between them. CDR3 sequence (DNA): TGTGCCACCAGCTCCCATAAGGCGGACACCATATATTTT. This translates into CATSSHKADTIYF.

This clone was seen ten or more times. This rearrangement joins TRBV19 to TRBJ1-5; D is undetermined. The V gene's germline CDR1 is LNHDA and CDR2 SQIVND (reference sequence). The germline V and J ends were trimmed by 2 bases and 7 bases, with 9 bases remaining between them. CDR3 size: 13 residues. CDR3 residues: CASSISPVQPQHF. The CDR3, as DNA: TGTGCCAGTAGTATATCCCCAGTACAGCCCCAGCATTTT.

The genes are TRBV18 and TRBJ2-7; 10 bases line up with TRBD2. Germline-derived CDR1 and CDR2 are KGHSH and LQKENI. V shed 6 bases and J 4 bases; nucleotides not matched to a gene: 6. The CDR3 totals 14 residues. CDR3 sequence (DNA): TGTGCCAGCTCTCCAGCGGGGGGGCCTTACGAGCAGTACTTC. It encodes CASSPAGGPYEQYF.

This chain links TRBV2 with TRBJ1-2; D might be TRBD1 (5 bases). The CDR3 is made up of 15 amino acids. The V end lost 0 bases, the J end lost 4 bases, and 12 bases lay between the germline ends. Germline loops: CDR1 SNHLY, CDR2 FYNNEI. The CDR3 DNA reads as TGTGCCAGCAGTGAAGCCTCGGGGGACCTCTATGGCTACACCTTC. Translating gives CASSEASGDLYGYTF.

The table lists this clone with a few counts. The chain recombines TRBV2 with TRBJ2-2, with TRBD1 matching over 9 bases. Germline CDR1 and CDR2: SNHLY and FYNNEI. The ends lost 10 bases at V and 6 bases at J; junction bases unmatched: 6. CDR3 length: 13 residues. As DNA, the CDR3 is TGTGCCACCGGGACAGGGTGGTCCGGGGAGCTGTTTTTT. Translated: CATGTGWSGELFF.

The chain carries TRBV12-5 and TRBJ1-2, with D tentatively TRBD1 (5 bases). CDR1 is LGHNT and CDR2 is FRNRAP in the germline V gene. Between the trimmed V and J ends, which lost 5 bases and 4 bases, there was a span of 17 bases. CDR3 size: 15 residues. In DNA form, the CDR3 reads TGTGCTAGTGGTGCCGCCCTCGGGGGAACCTATGGCTACACCTTC. Residues: CASGAALGGTYGYTF.

This chain links TRBV6-5 with TRBJ1-1; D is undetermined. This CDR3 is 13 amino acids long. Germline lookup yields CDR1 MNHEY and CDR2 SVGAGI. V was trimmed by 5 bases and J by 8 bases, leaving 15 bases between them. The CDR3 coding sequence is TGTGCCAGCAGTCCCTTGACGACGGCCGAAGCTTTCTTT. This codes for CASSPLTTAEAFF.

The chain has TRBV4-1 and TRBJ1-5; the D gene is possibly TRBD1 (6 bases). V was cut by 1 base and J by 4 bases, with 11 bases left in between. CDR3 length equals 15 residues. Germline loops: CDR1 MGHRA, CDR2 YSYEKL. The CDR3 reads CASSQGTAINQPQHF. For the CDR3, the DNA is TGCGCCAGCAGCCAAGGGACAGCTATTAATCAGCCCCAGCATTTT.

V is TRBV10-3 and J is TRBJ1-3; 9 nucleotides agree with TRBD1. Germline V gene sequence: CDR1 ENHRY, CDR2 SYGVKD. This CDR3 contains 13 residues. J was trimmed by 2 bases and V by 7 bases; bases with no gene match: 0. The CDR3 bases are TGTGCCATCAACAGGGGGCCTGGAAACACCATATATTTT. Translating it yields CAINRGPGNTIYF.

V is TRBV20-1 and J is TRBJ1-6; D remains unclear. Germline V lookup: CDR1 DFQATT, CDR2 SNEGSKA (reference sequence). This CDR3 is built from 15 residues. Trimming took 3 bases from V and 5 from J, leaving 14 bases between them. The CDR3 sequence is CSASVGLTNNSPLHF. The CDR3 bases are TGCAGTGCTAGTGTTGGCCTTACCAATAATTCACCCCTCCACTTT.

The rearrangement links TRBV13 to TRBJ2-1; 8 nucleotides agree with TRBD1. V was clipped by 2 bases and J by 1 base; unmatched bases: 10. Germline CDR1 is PRHDT and CDR2 is FYEKMQ (reference sequence). The CDR3 totals 18 residues. CDR3 bases: TGTGCCAGCAGCTTAAGGGCAGGGGGCAAGATTTCCTACAATGAGCAGTTCTTC. This codes for CASSLRAGGKISYNEQFF.

V gene TRBV6-5 combines with J gene TRBJ1-1, with TRBD1 matching 10 bases. This CDR3 spans 14 amino acids. Germline CDR1 reads MNHEY; CDR2 reads SVGAGI. The trim removed 6 bases at V and 4 bases at J, leaving 5 bases unmatched. The CDR3 loop is CASRDRGRVTEAFF. Here the CDR3 DNA reads TGTGCCAGCAGAGACAGGGGGCGCGTCACTGAAGCTTTCTTT.

V and J are TRBV4-3 and TRBJ1-3; D call uncertain. Trimming cost V 0 bases and J 1 base, with 10 bases left between them. This CDR3 comprises 16 residues. The germline CDR1 and CDR2 sequences are LGHNA and YSLEER. CDR3 region: CASSQDIGSSGNTIYF. The CDR3 nucleotides read TGCGCCAGCAGCCAAGATATCGGGTCATCTGGAAACACCATATATTTT.

The chain has TRBV27 and TRBJ2-7; weak D call: TRBD1 (6 bases). Germline V gene data show CDR1 as MNHEY and CDR2 as SMNVEV (reference sequence). V was pared by 7 bases and J by 4 bases, with 26 bases between. This CDR3 is 17 amino acids long. CDR3 coding DNA: TGTGCCAGCACCCCCAGAGGGATGGGGGCCAAGCCTTACGAGCAGTACTTC. The encoded protein is CASTPRGMGAKPYEQYF.

The rearrangement links TRBV4-2 to TRBJ2-1; 10 nucleotides line up with TRBD2. V shed 3 bases, J shed 8 bases, and the junction held 13 bases outside the gene matches. CDR3 length: 17 residues. CDR1 LGHNA and CDR2 YNFKEQ come from the germline V gene. CDR3 sequence: CASSQRRTTSGLDEQFF. The CDR3 DNA sequence: TGTGCCAGCAGCCAGCGGAGAACGACTAGCGGGCTCGATGAGCAGTTCTTC.

V is TRBV6-5 and J is TRBJ2-5, with 7 bases matching TRBD1. The length of the CDR3 is 14 residues. Trimming removed 5 bases from V and 6 bases from J; junction bases left unmatched: 9. The germline V gene encodes CDR1 MNHEY and CDR2 SVGAGI. The CDR3 nucleotides read TGTGCCAGCAGTCCCTACAGGGGTGGAAAGACCCAGTACTTC. It codes for CASSPYRGGKTQYF.

In DNA form, the CDR3 reads TGTGCCAGCAGCAAACATGAAAAACTGTTTTTT. This encodes CASSKHEKLFF. The chain is built from TRBV21-1 and TRBJ1-4. TRBV21-1 is classified as a pseudogene. The CDR3 sequence is 11 residues long.

The rearrangement joins TRBV3-1 (or the pseudogene TRBV3-2) to TRBJ2-7; tentative D call: TRBD1 (6 bases). From germline, CDR1 is LGHDT and CDR2 YNNKEL (reference sequence). Trimming took 4 bases from V and 0 from J, leaving 10 bases between them. This CDR3 region has 14 residues. In nucleotides, the CDR3 is TGTGCCAGCAGCCCTTGGGACATCTCCTACGAGCAGTACTTC. Protein: CASSPWDISYEQYF.

This CDR3 reads CASSPGTRTDTQYF. CDR3 in DNA: TGTGCCAGCAGTCCAGGAACACGCACAGATACGCAGTATTTT. V is TRBV6-5 and J is TRBJ2-3, with D unclear. CDR1 and CDR2 from the germline V gene are MNHEY and SVGAGI. The CDR3 sequence is 14 residues long. Trimming took 5 bases from V and 1 from J, leaving 10 bases between them.

This clone was picked up a small number of times. V usage is TRBV29-1 and J usage is TRBJ2-5, with 7 bases fitting TRBD1. V was pared by 6 bases and J by 0 bases, with 4 bases of the junction left unmatched. Germline V gene data show CDR1 as SQVTM and CDR2 as ANQGSEA. The CDR3 runs 13 residues. CDR3: CSVTGQHQETQYF. CDR3 in DNA: TGCAGCGTGACGGGACAGCACCAAGAGACCCAGTACTTC.

The CDR3 nucleotides are TGTGCCAGTAGTATTGGAACCGGGGAGCTGTTTTTT. Amino acid sequence: CASSIGTGELFF. This chain connects TRBV19 to TRBJ2-2; the D is unclear. The CDR3 extends over 12 amino acids. Germline V gene lookup returns CDR1 LNHDA and CDR2 SQIVND (reference sequence). The V and J ends lost 3 bases and 5 bases respectively, with 4 bases between them.